The 32 T cell receptor delta chains below come from one sample, sequenced in a study of gamma-delta T cells after stem cell transplantation. TCRdb re-identified clones in the RT-PCR reads via CATT. In the table there are about 2,800 delta-chain clones, approximately 4% of which are singletons. The sequenced sample was gamma-delta T cells. The receptors stem from a human donor. It is not recorded whose cells these are; they may come from a transplant donor.

The chain combines TRDV1 with TRDJ1, with 13 bases fitting TRDD3. CDR3 length equals 26 residues. Germline trimming cut 1 base from V and 0 bases from J; bases unmatched to any gene: 29. The V gene's germline CDR1 is TSWWSYY and CDR2 QGS. In DNA, the CDR3 is TGTGCTCTTGGGGAACCAGCCTTCCTTTTAGGCCTTGACTGGGGGATACGCGGTATCCACACCGATAAACTCATCTTT. Translation gives CALGEPAFLLGLDWGIRGIHTDKLIF.

The chain has TRDV2 and TRDJ3, with D perhaps TRDD3 (5 bases). The CDR3 has 18 residues. Germline CDR1 GEAIGNYY, CDR2 EKD. V dropped 0 bases and J dropped 0 bases, with 11 bases sitting between them. CDR3 in amino acids: CACDTGGASSWDTRQMFF. The CDR3 DNA reads TGTGCCTGTGACACCGGGGGGGCCAGCTCCTGGGACACCCGACAGATGTTTTTC.

This clone is medium-sized by share. V is TRDV2 and J is TRDJ1, with TRDD3 identical over 8 bases. CDR1 and CDR2 (germline): GEAIGNYY, EKD. This CDR3 spans 17 amino acids. V lost 0 bases to trimming and J lost 0 bases; unmatched junction nucleotides: 8. The CDR3 reads CACDTVTGGLYTDKLIF. The CDR3 nucleotides are TGTGCCTGTGACACCGTTACTGGGGGGCTCTACACCGATAAACTCATCTTT.

This clone is medium-sized. The chain carries TRDV2 and TRDJ3; 10 nucleotides match TRDD3. This CDR3 region has 18 residues. CDR1 is GEAIGNYY, CDR2 EKD, per germline. Trimming removed 3 bases from V and 3 bases from J; junction bases left unmatched: 7. Written as DNA, the CDR3 is TGTGCCTGTGACTTACTGGGGGATCGATTCTGGGACACCCGACAGATGTTTTTC. Amino acid sequence: CACDLLGDRFWDTRQMFF.

This clone was detected a few times. A far larger clone is one base from this, pointing to a likely read error. The chain carries TRDV2 and TRDJ1; TRDD3 aligns across 12 bases. Germline trimming cut 0 bases from V and 7 bases from J; bases unmatched to any gene: 17. Per the germline V gene, CDR1 is GEAIGNYY and CDR2 is EKD. CDR3 length: 19 residues. Here the CDR3 reads CACDTTLLGDTEGTGKLIF. CDR3 bases: TGTGCCTGTGACACCACTCTACTGGGGGATACAGAAGGGACGGGTAAACTCATCTTT.

As regards this clone: Since a far larger clone is one base different, this is likely a read error. The sample carries other DNA sequences with the same CDR3. The chain uses TRDV2 and TRDJ1; TRDD3 aligns across 12 bases. Per germline, CDR1 GEAIGNYY and CDR2 EKD. This CDR3 is built from 19 residues. This chain's CDR3 is CACDTMSLGDTEYTDKLIF. CDR3 DNA: TGTGCCTGCGACACCATGAGTCTGGGGGATACGGAGTACACCGATAAACTCATCTTT.

Of note for this clone: A far more abundant clone sits one base away, making this likely a read error. The V and J genes are TRDV2 and TRDJ1; D possibly corresponds to TRDD3 (5 bases). The CDR3 extends over 16 amino acids. V lost 0 bases, J lost 3 bases, and 16 bases lay in between. Germline-derived CDR1 and CDR2 are GEAIGNYY and EKD. CDR3 loop: CACDTVGVSYADKLIF. The CDR3 nucleotides read TGTGCCTGTGACACCGTCGGGGTTTCATACGCCGATAAACTCATCTTT.

In the case of this clone: Given a much more abundant clone one base away, this may be a read error. The sample carries other DNA sequences with the same CDR3. The rearrangement joins TRDV2 to TRDJ1; 9 bases map to TRDD3. After removal of 0 bases from V and 0 bases from J, the junction contained 13 bases not matched to a gene. Germline loops: CDR1 GEAIGNYY, CDR2 EKD. The CDR3 loop spans 19 amino acids. As DNA, the CDR3 is TGTGCCTGTGACACCGTGAAACTGGGGGAGCTCGCATACACCGATAAACTCATCTTT. Translation gives CACDTVKLGELAYTDKLIF.

The V call is TRDV2, the J call TRDJ1; TRDD3 is a possible D gene (6 bases). There are 16 residues in the CDR3. V shed 3 bases and J shed 0 bases, with 16 bases lying between them. CDR1 is GEAIGNYY and CDR2 is EKD in the germline V gene. The CDR3 DNA is TGTGCCTGTGACGCCTTGGGGGGCCTGTACACCGATAAACTCATCTTT. Protein product: CACDALGGLYTDKLIF.

A few counts support this clone. A much larger clone lies one base from this, so it may be a read error. The same CDR3 arises from other DNA sequences in this sample as well. CDR3 residues: CACDTAATRTDKLIF. In nucleotides, the CDR3 is TGTGCCTGCGACACCGCGGCCACAAGGACCGATAAACTCATCTTT. The chain couples TRDV2 to TRDJ1; no firm D call. The CDR3 has 15 residues. Germline V CDR1 and CDR2: GEAIGNYY, EKD.

The J gene is TRDJ1, the V gene TRDV2; 12 nucleotides line up with TRDD3. J gave up 9 bases and V 6 bases, and 13 bases lay outside the gene matches. The CDR3 consists of 15 residues. Per the germline V gene, CDR1 is GEAIGNYY and CDR2 is EKD. CDR3 DNA: TGTGCCTGTAACCCCCTTTCTGGGGGATACGCCGAACTCATCTTT. Residues: CACNPLSGGYAELIF.

Notes on this clone: A read error may be the cause here, since a much bigger clone is one base away. The chain employs TRDV2 and TRDJ1, with TRDD3 identical over 8 bases. Germline V gene data show CDR1 as GEAIGNYY and CDR2 as EKD. The length of the CDR3 is 18 residues. The CDR3 DNA reads as TGTGCCCGTGACACCGTTGGCAGGGTGGGGGATCCCCGGAGAGGACTCATCTTT. Protein: CARDTVGRVGDPRRGLIF.

This clone was counted only a few times. Since a much larger clone is just one base distant, this may be a read error. At the DNA level, this CDR3 is encoded by other sequences in the same sample as well. V and J are TRDV2 and TRDJ1; the match to TRDD3 covers 9 bases. CDR1 is GEAIGNYY and CDR2 is EKD in the germline V gene. This CDR3 comprises 16 residues. The V segment lost 1 base and the J segment 2 bases; nucleotides outside the gene matches: 7. The CDR3 nucleotides are TGTGCCTGTGACACGGTCCAGCTGGGGGATACCGATAAACTCATCTTT. Translating it yields CACDTVQLGDTDKLIF.

As for this clone: A single base is all that separates this from a far larger clone, so a read error is likely. The gene calls are TRDV2 and TRDJ1; the D is unclear. This CDR3 region has 14 residues. Trimming pared 1 base from V and 3 bases from J, leaving 11 bases between. Germline V gene lookup returns CDR1 GEAIGNYY and CDR2 EKD. CDR3 protein: CACDTVGSPDKLIF. CDR3 nucleotides: TGTGCCTGTGACACGGTAGGTTCTCCCGATAAACTCATCTTT.

Only a few counts were recorded for this clone. This rearrangement joins TRDV2 to TRDJ1; 12 bases line up with TRDD3. The germline V gene has CDR1 GEAIGNYY and CDR2 EKD. J lost 1 base, V lost 1 base, and 15 bases had no gene match. The CDR3 loop spans 20 amino acids. CDR3 sequence: CACDTLGDTGPPRGTDKLIF. The CDR3 coding sequence is TGTGCCTGTGACACGCTGGGGGATACGGGCCCCCCTCGAGGCACCGATAAACTCATCTTT.

This clone is large by share. Other nucleotide sequences from this sample produce the same CDR3. The chain joins TRDV2 to TRDJ1, with D hard to call. This CDR3 has 16 residues. Germline CDR1 GEAIGNYY, CDR2 EKD. Trimming pared 0 bases from V and 0 bases from J, leaving 13 bases between. CDR3 protein: CACDTVGVSYTDKLIF. CDR3 nucleotides: TGTGCCTGTGACACCGTCGGGGTTTCATACACCGATAAACTCATCTTT.

Judged by abundance, this clone is large. This CDR3 is also generated by other DNA sequences in the sample. The chain couples TRDV2 to TRDJ1; 10 nucleotides align to TRDD3. The germline V gene has CDR1 GEAIGNYY and CDR2 EKD. The V segment lost 1 base and the J segment 3 bases; nucleotides outside the gene matches: 22. This CDR3 contains 21 residues. CDR3 residues: CACDTVGSTGGFRVEADKLIF. CDR3 in DNA: TGTGCCTGTGACACTGTGGGGAGTACTGGGGGATTTCGGGTCGAGGCCGATAAACTCATCTTT.

As regards this clone: This clone may be a read error of a much larger clone one base away. The rearrangement uses TRDV2 and TRDJ1; 7 positions agree with TRDD3. With V trimmed by 0 bases and J by 6 bases, 12 bases remained unmatched. Germline CDR1 is GEAIGNYY and CDR2 is EKD. This CDR3 region has 16 residues. Here the CDR3 reads CACDTVGYTEGNKLIF. CDR3 nucleotides: TGTGCCTGTGACACCGTGGGATACACCGAGGGTAATAAACTCATCTTT.

This clone was found a few times. The junction and the germline gene differ at one end; a read error may be behind it. The sample contains more than one DNA sequence encoding this CDR3. This sequence joins TRDV2 and TRDJ1; D not certain. This CDR3 comprises 14 residues. The germline V gene has CDR1 GEAIGNYY and CDR2 EKD. CDR3 loop: CACDSVPSTDKLIF. CDR3 DNA sequence: TGTGCCTGTGACTCGGTACCGTCAACCGATAAACTCATCTTC.

The sample holds a few counts of this clone. V gene TRDV2 combines with J gene TRDJ1; D call uncertain. This CDR3 has 15 amino acids. V lost 4 bases to trimming and J lost 0 bases, with 14 bases between them. The germline CDR1 and CDR2 sequences are GEAIGNYY and EKD. CDR3 in amino acids: CACEPIQTYTDKLIF. As DNA, the CDR3 is TGTGCCTGTGAGCCTATACAAACCTACACCGATAAACTCATCTTT.

This clone was detected a few times. Since a far larger clone is one base different, this is likely a read error. J is TRDJ1 and V is TRDV2; 11 bases map to TRDD3. J was trimmed by 1 base and V by 5 bases; bases with no gene match: 11. CDR1 GEAIGNYY and CDR2 EKD come from the germline V gene. CDR3 length equals 17 residues. The CDR3 spells CACGTLGDTISTDKLIF. Written as DNA, the CDR3 is TGTGCCTGTGGCACATTGGGGGATACGATTAGCACCGATAAACTCATCTTT.

This clone was counted only a few times. The protein TCRdb gives is from a much larger clone and does not agree with this DNA's translation at residue 6, likely a read error; the protein shown here comes from the DNA. V is TRDV2 and J is TRDJ1; TRDD3 might be the D (9 bases). This CDR3 contains 18 residues. CDR1 and CDR2 from the germline V gene are GEAIGNYY and EKD. V was pared by 1 base and J by 4 bases, with 24 bases between. The CDR3 protein is CACDTDASYSGGFDKLIF. The CDR3 DNA follows: TGTGCCTGTGACACTGACGCTTCCTACTCTGGGGGATTCGATAAACTCATCTTT.

By share, this clone ranks as medium-sized (0.01 to 0.1%). The rearrangement uses TRDV2 and TRDJ1; the D gene is possibly TRDD3 (5 bases). Germline V gene lookup returns CDR1 GEAIGNYY and CDR2 EKD. The CDR3 totals 20 residues. The V end was cut by 2 bases, the J end by 3 bases, with 30 bases between. The CDR3 sequence: CACDRVLGDTKRSWADKLIF. CDR3 sequence (DNA): TGTGCCTGTGACAGGGTCCTGGGCGATACTAAGAGGAGTTGGGCCGATAAACTCATCTTT.

This clone has just a few counts. A far larger clone is a single base away, which makes a read error likely. The chain has TRDV2 and TRDJ1; 12 nucleotides agree with TRDD3. Per the germline V gene, CDR1 is GEAIGNYY and CDR2 is EKD. The CDR3 consists of 17 residues. Trimming at V came to 3 bases and at J to 4 bases, leaving 11 bases not matched to a gene. In DNA form, the CDR3 reads TGTGCCTGTGACGCCTTGAGTACTGGGGGATACAACGATAAACTCATCTTT. It encodes CACDALSTGGYNDKLIF.

Only a few counts were recorded for this clone. A single base separates this from a much larger clone, so it may be a read error. The chain combines TRDV2 with TRDJ1, with D perhaps TRDD1 (5 bases). Germline CDR1 is GEAIGNYY and CDR2 is EKD. The CDR3 runs to 16 residues. DNA of the CDR3: TGTGCCCGTGATAGTGTCGGGACCGAGGTCACCGATAAACTCATCTTT. This sequence encodes CARDSVGTEVTDKLIF.

This clone was observed a handful of times. The rearrangement links TRDV2 to TRDJ2, with 13 bases identical to TRDD3. Germline trimming cut 1 base from V and 0 bases from J; bases unmatched to any gene: 1. The CDR3 covers 17 residues. CDR1 GEAIGNYY and CDR2 EKD come from the germline V gene. Here the CDR3 reads CACDTLGDTALTAQLFF. CDR3 DNA: TGTGCCTGTGACACACTGGGGGATACGGCTTTGACAGCACAACTCTTCTTT.

This clone is labeled as medium-sized. The V and J genes are TRDV2 and TRDJ1; 9 nucleotides match TRDD3. V gave up 1 base and J gave up 7 bases; unmatched junction bases: 12. This CDR3 region has 16 residues. Germline values: CDR1 GEAIGNYY, CDR2 EKD. The CDR3 DNA reads as TGTGCCTGTGACACTCTTACTGGGGGACCCTTCGCTAAACTCATCTTT. It codes for CACDTLTGGPFAKLIF.

Of note for this clone: Since a far larger clone is one base different, this is likely a read error. V usage is TRDV2 and J usage is TRDJ1; the D gene is possibly TRDD3 (5 bases). Trimming shortened V by 3 bases and J by 5 bases, and 18 bases separated the two germline ends. CDR1 and CDR2 from the germline V gene are GEAIGNYY and EKD. This CDR3 has 15 amino acids. CDR3 protein: CACDVLESPVDKLIF. The DNA for the CDR3 is TGTGCCTGTGACGTACTGGAGAGTCCAGTAGATAAACTCATCTTT.

Only a few counts were recorded for this clone. A far larger clone is just one base off, so this is likely a read error. The V gene is TRDV2, the J gene TRDJ1; 10 bases match TRDD3. After removal of 1 base from V and 0 bases from J, the junction contained 13 bases not matched to a gene. Germline V gives CDR1 GEAIGNYY, CDR2 EKD. CDR3 length: 19 amino acids. Here the CDR3 reads CACDTVLGDRKGHTDKLIF. The CDR3 nucleotides read TGTGCCTGTGACACTGTTCTGGGGGATAGGAAGGGCCACACCGATAAACTCATCTTT.

This clone was detected a few times. This rearrangement joins TRDV2 to TRDJ1, with 12 bases aligning to TRDD3. Per the germline V gene, CDR1 is GEAIGNYY and CDR2 is EKD. Trimming removed 4 bases from V and 3 bases from J; junction bases left unmatched: 8. CDR3 length: 16 residues. The CDR3 nucleotides are TGTGCCTGTGATCCACTGGGGGATACTCTATCCGATAAACTCATCTTT. Its protein is CACDPLGDTLSDKLIF.

This clone was observed a few times. The sample has other DNA sequences that encode this CDR3 too. The chain uses TRDV2 and TRDJ1, with D maybe TRDD3 (6 bases). The V end was cut by 2 bases, the J end by 2 bases, with 11 bases between. This CDR3 is 14 amino acids long. Germline V gives CDR1 GEAIGNYY, CDR2 EKD. This chain's CDR3 is CACDKVGGTDKLIF. DNA of the CDR3: TGTGCCTGTGACAAGGTGGGGGGTACCGATAAACTCATCTTT.

The CDR3 loop reads CACDTGDPETNTDKLIF. Written as DNA, the CDR3 is TGTGCCTGTGACACGGGGGATCCCGAAACAAACACCGATAAACTCATCTTT. V and J are TRDV2 and TRDJ1; 7 bases match TRDD3. Trimming cost V 1 base and J 0 bases; bases outside gene matches: 10. The CDR3 runs 17 residues. The germline V gene has CDR1 GEAIGNYY and CDR2 EKD.